This paragraph reports one T cell receptor (beta chain). Trimming stripped 5 bases from V and 3 bases from J, with 11 bases between. This CDR3 has 13 residues. Germline loops: CDR1 MDHEN, CDR2 SYDVKM. This sample is part of a study of shared clonotypes between healthy human individuals. Overall study: Those who served as donors were a couple of women and a few men between the ages of 18 and 49.

Method: immunoSEQ multiplex PCR; TCRdb's copy keeps in-frame clones and lacks some. This table has about 1.5 million clones, 98% appearing once. The sequencing sample was made of naive CD4+ T cells sorted from blood. The subset is: CD45RA+ positively selected. The TCR was taken from a man between 25 and 39 years old in good health. The chain employs TRBV28 and TRBJ2-7; tentatively, D is TRBD2 (6 bases). The CDR3, as DNA: TGTGCCAGCAGTCGGGACTTACTCTACGAGCAGTACTTC. Amino acids: CASSRDLLYEQYF.